This TCR beta chain was retrieved from a study of technical replicates of blood from a few donors (TCRdb year 2017). The method behind the library was the immunoSEQ multiplex PCR assay. Held by TCRdb, this immuneACCESS table contains in-frame sequences only and omits some clones. Under half of the omission traces to an unresolved V gene where checked; the cause of the rest is unknown. This sample holds tens of thousands of clones; around 92% were observed only once. The ten largest make up under 0.5% of the sample. From a lookup of the germline V gene (reference sequence), CDR1 and CDR2 are MNHEY and SMNVEV. Including the terminal cysteine and phenylalanine, the CDR3 comprises 19 residues. The retained sequence is limited to the CDR3, 57 bases, with the frame set at the first base. V is trimmed back by 2 bases and J by 6 bases, and the junction contains 19 bases that no gene match accounts for. This clone was seen a single time. This clone's antigen is unknown. The record has no base qualities; no much larger clone is one base away.

The receptor comes from a human donor in good health. Some clones in this sample may be carry-over from other donors' samples. The chain is made from TRBV27 and TRBJ2-1, and TRBD2 aligns with 7 junction nucleotides. The sample taken for sequencing was T cells isolated from PBMCs. The CDR3 here reads CASSLNPPGLAGRLNEQFF. The DNA reads TGTGCCAGCAGTTTAAACCCCCCGGGTTTAGCGGGCCGTCTCAATGAGCAGTTCTTC.